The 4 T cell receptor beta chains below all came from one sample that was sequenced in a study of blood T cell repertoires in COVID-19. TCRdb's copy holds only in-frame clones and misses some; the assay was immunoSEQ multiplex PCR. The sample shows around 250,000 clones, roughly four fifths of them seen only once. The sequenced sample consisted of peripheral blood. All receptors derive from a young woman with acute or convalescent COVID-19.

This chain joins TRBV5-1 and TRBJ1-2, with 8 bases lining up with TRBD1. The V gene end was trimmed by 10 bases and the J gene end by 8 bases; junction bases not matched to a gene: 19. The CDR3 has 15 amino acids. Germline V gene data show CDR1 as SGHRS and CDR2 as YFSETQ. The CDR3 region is CAGLPPGQVYSGYTF. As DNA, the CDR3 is TGCGCCGGACTCCCTCCGGGACAGGTCTATAGCGGCTACACCTTC.

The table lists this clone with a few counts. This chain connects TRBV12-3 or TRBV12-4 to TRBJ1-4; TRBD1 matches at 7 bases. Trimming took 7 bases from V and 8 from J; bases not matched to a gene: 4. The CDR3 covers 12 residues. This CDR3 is CASKYRGEKLFF. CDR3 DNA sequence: TGTGCCAGCAAATACAGGGGAGAAAAACTGTTTTTT.

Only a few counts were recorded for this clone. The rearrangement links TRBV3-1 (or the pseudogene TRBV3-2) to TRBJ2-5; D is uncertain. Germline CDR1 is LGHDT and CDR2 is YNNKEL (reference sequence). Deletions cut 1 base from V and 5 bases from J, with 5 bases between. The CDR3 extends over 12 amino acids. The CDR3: CASSQVVETQYF. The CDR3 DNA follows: TGTGCCAGCAGCCAAGTCGTGGAGACCCAGTACTTC.

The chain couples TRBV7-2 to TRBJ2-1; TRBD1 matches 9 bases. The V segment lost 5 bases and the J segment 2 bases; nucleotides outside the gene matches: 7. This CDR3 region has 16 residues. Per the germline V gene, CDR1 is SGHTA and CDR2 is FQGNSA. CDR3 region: CASSPMDRGAYNEQFF. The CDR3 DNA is TGTGCCAGCAGCCCCATGGACAGGGGTGCCTACAATGAGCAGTTCTTC.